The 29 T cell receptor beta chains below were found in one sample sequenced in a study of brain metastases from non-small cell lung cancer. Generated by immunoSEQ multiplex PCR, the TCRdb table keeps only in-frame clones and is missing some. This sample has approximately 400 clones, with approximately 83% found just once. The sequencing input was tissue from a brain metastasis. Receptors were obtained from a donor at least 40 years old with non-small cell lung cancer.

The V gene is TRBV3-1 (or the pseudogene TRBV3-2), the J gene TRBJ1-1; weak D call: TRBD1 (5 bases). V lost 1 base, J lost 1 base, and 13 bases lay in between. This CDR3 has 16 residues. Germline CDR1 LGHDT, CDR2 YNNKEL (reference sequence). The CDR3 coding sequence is TGTGCCAGCAGCCAAGGGTTGGGGGTTACGAACACTGAAGCTTTCTTT. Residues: CASSQGLGVTNTEAFF.

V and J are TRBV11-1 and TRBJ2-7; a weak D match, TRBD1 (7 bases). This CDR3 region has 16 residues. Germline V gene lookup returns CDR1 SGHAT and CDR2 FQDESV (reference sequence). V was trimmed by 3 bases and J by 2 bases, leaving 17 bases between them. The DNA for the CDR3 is TGTGCCAGCAGCTTCTCGGGGGACAGCCTTACCTACGAGCAGTACTTC. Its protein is CASSFSGDSLTYEQYF.

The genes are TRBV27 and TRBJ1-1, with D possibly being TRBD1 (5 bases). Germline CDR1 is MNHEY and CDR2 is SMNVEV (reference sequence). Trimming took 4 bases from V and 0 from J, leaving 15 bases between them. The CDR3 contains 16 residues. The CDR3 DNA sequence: TGTGCCAGCAGTTATACAGGCGTCGCAATGAACACTGAAGCTTTCTTT. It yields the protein CASSYTGVAMNTEAFF.

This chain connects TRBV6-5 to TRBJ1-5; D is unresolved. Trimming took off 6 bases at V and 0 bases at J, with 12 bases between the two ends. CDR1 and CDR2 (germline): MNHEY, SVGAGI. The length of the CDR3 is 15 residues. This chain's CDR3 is CASRPGFNSNQPQHF. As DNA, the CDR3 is TGTGCCAGCAGGCCGGGGTTCAATAGCAATCAGCCCCAGCATTTT.

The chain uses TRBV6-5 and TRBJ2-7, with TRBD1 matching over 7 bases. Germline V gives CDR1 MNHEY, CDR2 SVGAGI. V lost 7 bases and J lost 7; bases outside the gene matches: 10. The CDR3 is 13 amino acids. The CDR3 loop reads CASIRGPTWEQYF. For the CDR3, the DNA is TGTGCCAGCATTAGGGGGCCGACGTGGGAGCAGTACTTC.

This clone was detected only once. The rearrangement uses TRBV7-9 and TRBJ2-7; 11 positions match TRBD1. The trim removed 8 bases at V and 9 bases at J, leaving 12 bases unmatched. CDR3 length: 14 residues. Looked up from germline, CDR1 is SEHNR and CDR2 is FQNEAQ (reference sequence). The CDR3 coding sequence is TGTGCCAGCGTTGGCGGGACAGGGGGAGCTGGGCAGTACTTC. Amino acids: CASVGGTGGAGQYF. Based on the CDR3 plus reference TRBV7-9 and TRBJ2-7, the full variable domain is DTGVSQNPRHKITKRGQNVTFRCDPISEHNRLYWYRQTLGQGPEFLTYFQNEAQLEKSRLLSDRFSAERPKGSFSTLEIQRTEQGDSAMYLCASVGGTGGAGQYFGPGTRLTVT.

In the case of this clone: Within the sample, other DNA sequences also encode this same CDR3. Here the CDR3 DNA reads TGTGCCATCAGACCCTCGGGAGCAGGAGGATCCTACGAGCAGTACTTC. Translated, it gives CAIRPSGAGGSYEQYF. The V and J genes are TRBV10-3 and TRBJ2-7, with D possibly being TRBD2 (6 bases). Germline V gene data show CDR1 as ENHRY and CDR2 as SYGVKD. Trimming cost V 6 bases and J 1 base, with 19 bases left between them. The CDR3 has 16 amino acids.

CDR3: CASSLGQTGNTIYF. CDR3 DNA sequence: TGCGCCAGCAGCTTGGGACAGACTGGAAACACCATATATTTT. The chain is built from TRBV5-1 and TRBJ1-3; possibly TRBD1 for D (5 bases). This CDR3 has 14 residues. V shed 0 bases and J shed 2 bases, with 6 bases lying between them. Germline V CDR1 and CDR2: SGHRS, YFSETQ.

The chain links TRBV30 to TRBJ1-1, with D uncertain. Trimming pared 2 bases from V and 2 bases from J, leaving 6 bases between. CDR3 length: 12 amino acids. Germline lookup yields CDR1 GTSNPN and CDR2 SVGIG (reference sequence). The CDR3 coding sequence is TGTGCCTGGAGTTTAGGAAACACTGAAGCTTTCTTT. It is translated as CAWSLGNTEAFF.

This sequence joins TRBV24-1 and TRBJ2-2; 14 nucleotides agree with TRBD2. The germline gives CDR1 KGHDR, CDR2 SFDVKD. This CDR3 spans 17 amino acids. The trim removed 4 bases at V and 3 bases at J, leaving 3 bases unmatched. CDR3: CATSDRLAGGDTGELFF. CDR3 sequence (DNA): TGTGCCACCAGTGACCGACTAGCGGGAGGGGACACCGGGGAGCTGTTTTTT.

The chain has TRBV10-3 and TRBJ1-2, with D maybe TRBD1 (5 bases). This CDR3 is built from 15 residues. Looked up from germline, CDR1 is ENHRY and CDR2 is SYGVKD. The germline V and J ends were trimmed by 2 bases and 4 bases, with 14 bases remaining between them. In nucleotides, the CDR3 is TGTGCCATCAGTGAGCCTCTCGGGGCCATCTATGGCTACACCTTC. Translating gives CAISEPLGAIYGYTF.

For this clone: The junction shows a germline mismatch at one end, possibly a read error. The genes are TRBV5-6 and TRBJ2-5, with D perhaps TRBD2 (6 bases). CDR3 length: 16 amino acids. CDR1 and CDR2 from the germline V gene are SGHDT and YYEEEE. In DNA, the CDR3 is TGTGTCAGCAGCGCTCGCTCGGAGGGATGGGAAGAGACCCAGTACTTC. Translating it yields CVSSARSEGWEETQYF.

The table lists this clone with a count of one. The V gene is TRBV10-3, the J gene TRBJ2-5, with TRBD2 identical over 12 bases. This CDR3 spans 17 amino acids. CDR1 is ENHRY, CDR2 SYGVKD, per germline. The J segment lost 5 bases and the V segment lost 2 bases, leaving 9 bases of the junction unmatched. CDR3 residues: CAISEASTSGSRETQYF. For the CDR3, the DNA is TGTGCCATCAGTGAGGCTTCGACTAGCGGGAGCCGTGAGACCCAGTACTTC.

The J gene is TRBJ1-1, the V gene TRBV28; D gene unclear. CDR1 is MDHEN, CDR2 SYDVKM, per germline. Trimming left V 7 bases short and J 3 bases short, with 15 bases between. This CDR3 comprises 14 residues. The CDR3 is CASTSSQHHTEAFF. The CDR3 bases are TGTGCCAGCACCTCCTCCCAGCACCACACTGAAGCTTTCTTT.

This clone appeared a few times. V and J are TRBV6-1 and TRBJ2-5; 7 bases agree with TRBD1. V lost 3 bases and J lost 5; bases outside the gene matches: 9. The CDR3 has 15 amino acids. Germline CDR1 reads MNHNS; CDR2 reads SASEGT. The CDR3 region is CASSDGQAPRETQYF. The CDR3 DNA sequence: TGTGCCAGCAGTGACGGACAGGCCCCGAGGGAGACCCAGTACTTC.

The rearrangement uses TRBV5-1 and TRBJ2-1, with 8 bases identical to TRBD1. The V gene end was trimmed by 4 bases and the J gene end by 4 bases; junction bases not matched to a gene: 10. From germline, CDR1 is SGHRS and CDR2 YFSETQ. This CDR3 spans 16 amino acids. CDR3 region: CASSPQFGTGYNEQFF. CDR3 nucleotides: TGCGCCAGCAGCCCACAATTCGGGACAGGTTACAATGAGCAGTTCTTC.

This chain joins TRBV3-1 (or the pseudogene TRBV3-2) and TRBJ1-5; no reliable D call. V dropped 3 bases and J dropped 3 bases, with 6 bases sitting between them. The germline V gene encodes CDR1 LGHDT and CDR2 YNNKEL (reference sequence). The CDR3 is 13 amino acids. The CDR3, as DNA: TGTGCCAGCAGCCAGGCAGACAATCAGCCCCAGCATTTT. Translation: CASSQADNQPQHF.

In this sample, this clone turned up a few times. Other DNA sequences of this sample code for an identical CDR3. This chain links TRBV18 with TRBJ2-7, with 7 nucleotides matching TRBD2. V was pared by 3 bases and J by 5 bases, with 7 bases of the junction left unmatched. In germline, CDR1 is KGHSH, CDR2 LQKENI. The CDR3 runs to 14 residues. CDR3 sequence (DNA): TGTGCCAGCTCACCGTTAACTAGCGCGGACGAGCAGTACTTC. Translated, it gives CASSPLTSADEQYF.

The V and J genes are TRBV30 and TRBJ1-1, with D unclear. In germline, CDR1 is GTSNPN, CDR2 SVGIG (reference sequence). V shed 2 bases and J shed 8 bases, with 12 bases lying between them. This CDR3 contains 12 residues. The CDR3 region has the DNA TGTGCCTGGAGTCCCTTTAACCGAGAAGCTTTCTTT. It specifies CAWSPFNREAFF.

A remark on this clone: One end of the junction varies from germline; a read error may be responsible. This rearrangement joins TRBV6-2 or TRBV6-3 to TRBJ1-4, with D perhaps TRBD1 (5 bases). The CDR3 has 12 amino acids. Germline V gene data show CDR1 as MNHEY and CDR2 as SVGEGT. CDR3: CASSSTGTTRWF. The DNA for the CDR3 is TGTGCCAGCAGTTCCACCGGGACTACGCGATGGTTT.

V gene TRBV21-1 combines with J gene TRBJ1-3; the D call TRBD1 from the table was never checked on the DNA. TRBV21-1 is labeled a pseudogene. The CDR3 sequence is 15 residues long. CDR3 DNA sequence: TGTGCCAGCAGCAAAAAGGGGGCCGATGGAAACACCATATATTTT. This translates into CASSKKGADGNTIYF.

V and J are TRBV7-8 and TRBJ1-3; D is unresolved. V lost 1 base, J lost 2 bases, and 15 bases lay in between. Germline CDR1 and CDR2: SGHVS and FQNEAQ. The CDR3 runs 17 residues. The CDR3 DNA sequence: TGTGCCAGCAGCTTAGAGGCCAACCCCAGCCCTGGAAACACCATATATTTT. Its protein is CASSLEANPSPGNTIYF.

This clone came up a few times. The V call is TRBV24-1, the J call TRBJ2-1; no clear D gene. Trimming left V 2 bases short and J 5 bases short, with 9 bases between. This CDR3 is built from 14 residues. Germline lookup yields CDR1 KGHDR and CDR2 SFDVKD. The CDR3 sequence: CATSDSGWNNEQFF. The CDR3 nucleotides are TGTGCCACCAGTGATTCGGGCTGGAACAATGAGCAGTTCTTC.

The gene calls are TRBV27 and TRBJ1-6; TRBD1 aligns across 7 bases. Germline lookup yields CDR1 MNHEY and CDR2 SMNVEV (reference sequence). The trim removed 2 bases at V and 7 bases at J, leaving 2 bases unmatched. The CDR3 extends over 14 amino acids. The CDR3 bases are TGTGCCAGCAGTTTAGGACAGGTCAATTCACCCCTCCACTTT. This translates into CASSLGQVNSPLHF.

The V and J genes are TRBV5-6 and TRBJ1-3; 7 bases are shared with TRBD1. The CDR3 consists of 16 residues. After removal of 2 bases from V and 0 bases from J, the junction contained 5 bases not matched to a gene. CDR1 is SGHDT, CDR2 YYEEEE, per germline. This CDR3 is CASSFPTGLSGNTIYF. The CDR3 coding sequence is TGTGCCAGCAGCTTTCCGACAGGGCTCTCTGGAAACACCATATATTTT.

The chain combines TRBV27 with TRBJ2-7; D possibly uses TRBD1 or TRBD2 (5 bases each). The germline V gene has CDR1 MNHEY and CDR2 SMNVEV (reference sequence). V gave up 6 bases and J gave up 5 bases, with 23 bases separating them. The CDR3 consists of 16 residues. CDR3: CASRADNSLLPHEQYF. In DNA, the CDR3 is TGTGCCAGCAGAGCGGACAACAGCCTTCTCCCCCACGAGCAGTACTTC.

CDR3 DNA: TGTGCCAGCTCACAAGGGGACCGACTATTTACCTTC. This codes for CASSQGDRLFTF. The chain employs TRBV18 and TRBJ1-2, with D perhaps TRBD1 (5 bases). Deletions cut 4 bases from V and 14 bases from J, with 17 bases between. Germline V gives CDR1 KGHSH, CDR2 LQKENI. The CDR3 has 12 amino acids.

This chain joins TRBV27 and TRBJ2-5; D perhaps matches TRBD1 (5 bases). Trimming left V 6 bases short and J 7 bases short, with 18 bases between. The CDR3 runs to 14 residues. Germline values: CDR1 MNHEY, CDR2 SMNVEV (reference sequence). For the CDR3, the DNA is TGTGCCAGCAGGCTTATAAGGGGTTGGGGGACCCAGTACTTC. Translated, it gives CASRLIRGWGTQYF.

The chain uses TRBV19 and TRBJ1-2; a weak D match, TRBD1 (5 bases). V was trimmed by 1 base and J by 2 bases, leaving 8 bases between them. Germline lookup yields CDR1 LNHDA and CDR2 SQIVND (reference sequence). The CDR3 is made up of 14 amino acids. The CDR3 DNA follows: TGTGCCAGTAGTATAGGGGGCCAAAACTATGGCTACACCTTC. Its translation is CASSIGGQNYGYTF.